This TCR beta chain was retrieved from a study of OX40 agonist ivuxolimab in advanced cancers. This clone came up a few times. Patients with a history of autoimmune disease or on systemic immunosuppression were excluded. This table comes from immunoSEQ multiplex PCR, and its TCRdb copy is limited to in-frame clones, with some not included. The sample includes around 43,000 clones, 89% of them seen just once. Sample: CD4+ or CD8+ T cells sorted from blood, taken in a trial of the OX40 agonist ivuxolimab. The TCR comes from an adult with an advanced solid tumor such as melanoma, head and neck, liver or kidney cancer.

The CDR3 sequence is CASSLAGLSYEQYF. The CDR3 DNA sequence: TGTGCCAGCAGCTTAGCGGGACTCTCCTACGAGCAGTACTTC. V is TRBV13 and J is TRBJ2-7; the D gene is possibly TRBD2 (6 bases). CDR1 and CDR2 (germline): PRHDT, FYEKMQ (reference sequence). The V gene lost 1 base and the J gene lost 0 bases, with 7 bases spanning the gap. CDR3 length: 14 residues.